These 21 T cell receptor beta chains were all obtained from the same sample, sequenced in a study of PD-1 blockade in classical Hodgkin lymphoma (dated by TCRdb to the early 2020s). Libraries were built with the immunoSEQ multiplex PCR assay. Held by TCRdb, this immuneACCESS table contains in-frame sequences only and omits some clones. Under half of the omission traces to an unresolved V gene where checked; the cause of the rest is unknown. In all, the sample holds about 41,000 clones, and roughly three quarters of those were seen once. The ten largest clonotypes hold around 24% of the sample. Reading the label with the study, this specimen's time point is: cycle 1 day 1 (C1D1), immediately before nivolumab initiation. Relapse after autologous stem cell transplantation had occurred in all trial patients, and cohorts A, B and C were distinguished by prior brentuximab vedotin exposure. This sample comprised peripheral blood mononuclear cells (PBMCs), obtained at baseline. The receptors here all came from a human donor with classical Hodgkin lymphoma.

This clone was found a few times. The CDR3 region has the DNA TGTGCCAGCAGTCGATTGGGGGACTATCAGCCCCAGCATTTT. Translating it yields CASSRLGDYQPQHF. This chain uses TRBV6-1 with TRBJ1-5; weak D call: TRBD1 (5 bases). The CDR3 contains 14 residues. Trimming took off 5 bases at V and 5 bases at J, with 13 bases between the two ends. CDR1 is MNHNS and CDR2 is SASEGT in the germline V gene.

V usage is TRBV6-5 and J usage is TRBJ2-2; 8 bases are shared with TRBD1. Germline V gives CDR1 MNHEY, CDR2 SVGAGI. The CDR3 contains 14 residues. Trimming cost V 7 bases and J 4 bases; bases outside gene matches: 5. The CDR3 sequence: CASTQDRGTGELFF. Written as DNA, the CDR3 is TGTGCCAGCACCCAAGACAGGGGCACCGGGGAGCTGTTTTTT.

V gene TRBV11-2 combines with J gene TRBJ2-7; TRBD2 matches at 8 bases. J gave up 0 bases and V 1 base, and 2 bases lay outside the gene matches. The CDR3 contains 15 residues. Looked up from germline, CDR1 is SGHAT and CDR2 is FQNNGV. DNA for the CDR3: TGTGCCAGCAGCTTAGCAGCGGGAGCCTCCTACGAGCAGTACTTC. It translates to CASSLAAGASYEQYF. Full variable domain (missing parts from reference TRBV11-2 and TRBJ2-7): EAGVAQSPRYKIIEKRQSVAFWCNPISGHATLYWYQQILGQGPKLLIQFQNNGVVDDSQLPKDRFSAERLKGVDSTLKIQPAKLEDSAVYLCASSLAAGASYEQYFGPGTRLTVT.

V usage is TRBV6-6 and J usage is TRBJ1-3; D perhaps matches TRBD1 (5 bases). The germline V and J ends were trimmed by 6 bases and 0 bases, with 9 bases remaining between them. CDR3 length: 14 residues. Germline CDR1 is MNHNY and CDR2 is SVGAGI (reference sequence). CDR3 coding DNA: TGTGCCAGCAGCCCGGACATCTCTGGAAACACCATATATTTT. Protein sequence: CASSPDISGNTIYF.

V and J are TRBV30 and TRBJ1-2; D is possibly TRBD1 (5 bases). Germline loops: CDR1 GTSNPN, CDR2 SVGIG (reference sequence). There are 16 residues in the CDR3. Trimming pared 0 bases from V and 4 bases from J, leaving 18 bases between. The CDR3 nucleotides read TGTGCCTGGAGTGTGAATATAGGGACCCCCGTCTATGGCTACACCTTC. Encoded protein: CAWSVNIGTPVYGYTF.

This chain links TRBV28 with TRBJ1-1, with D maybe TRBD1 (5 bases). The CDR3 totals 14 residues. V gave up 2 bases and J gave up 5 bases, with 12 bases separating them. CDR1 and CDR2 (germline): MDHEN, SYDVKM. CDR3 coding DNA: TGTGCCAGCAGTTTAGGGGGGACGTGGACTGAAGCTTTCTTT. Translating gives CASSLGGTWTEAFF.

This chain uses TRBV6-5 with TRBJ2-1; 7 nucleotides align to TRBD2. This CDR3 contains 15 residues. V lost 7 bases to trimming and J lost 6 bases; unmatched junction nucleotides: 12. Looked up from germline, CDR1 is MNHEY and CDR2 is SVGAGI. The CDR3 loop is CASTATGLVGNEQFF. CDR3 bases: TGTGCCAGCACCGCCACAGGACTAGTAGGCAATGAGCAGTTCTTC.

The gene calls are TRBV28 and TRBJ1-2, with D unresolved. The V and J ends lost 6 bases and 4 bases respectively, with 21 bases between them. Germline V CDR1 and CDR2: MDHEN, SYDVKM. The CDR3 has 16 amino acids. CDR3 in DNA: TGTGCCAGCAGCCCTCCCCGGCCGGGCAGCATCTATGGCTACACCTTC. Its protein product is CASSPPRPGSIYGYTF.

The gene calls are TRBV6-5 and TRBJ2-7; 8 bases are shared with TRBD1. CDR1 and CDR2 (germline): MNHEY, SVGAGI. CDR3 length equals 13 residues. J was trimmed by 4 bases and V by 6 bases; bases with no gene match: 5. CDR3 in amino acids: CASSPTGVYEQYF. DNA for the CDR3: TGTGCCAGCAGCCCGACAGGGGTATACGAGCAGTACTTC.

The chain combines TRBV9 with TRBJ1-1; unclear D gene. Germline V gene sequence: CDR1 SGDLS, CDR2 YYNGEE. Trimming pared 0 bases from V and 7 bases from J, leaving 13 bases between. This CDR3 spans 14 amino acids. CDR3 sequence reads: CASSVGWRASEAFF. CDR3 in DNA: TGTGCCAGCAGCGTAGGATGGAGGGCGAGTGAAGCTTTCTTT.

The chain employs TRBV29-1 and TRBJ2-5, with D unresolved. Trimming removed 6 bases at V and 2 bases at J, with 19 bases between. From germline, CDR1 is SQVTM and CDR2 ANQGSEA. The CDR3 has 15 residues. CDR3 nucleotides: TGCAGCGTCCACGGCCTAGGTCGGAATCAAGAGACCCAGTACTTC. Its protein product is CSVHGLGRNQETQYF.

The J gene is TRBJ1-2, the V gene TRBV5-1; D ambiguous. The V and J ends lost 3 bases and 4 bases respectively, with 19 bases between them. Germline loops: CDR1 SGHRS, CDR2 YFSETQ. This CDR3 is 16 amino acids long. The CDR3 DNA sequence: TGCGCCAGCAGCTCGCCCCCGCCGACTGACCCCTATGGCTACACCTTC. Amino acids: CASSSPPPTDPYGYTF.

The chain has TRBV30 and TRBJ1-1; D not certain. Germline V gene data show CDR1 as GTSNPN and CDR2 as SVGIG (reference sequence). The CDR3 runs 10 residues. Trimming shortened V by 4 bases and J by 6 bases, and 6 bases separated the two germline ends. The CDR3 sequence is CAWNRPEAFF. The CDR3 DNA reads TGTGCCTGGAATAGGCCTGAAGCTTTCTTT.

This clone has more than one count but fewer than ten. The chain is built from TRBV10-3 and TRBJ2-1; unclear D gene. Per germline, CDR1 ENHRY and CDR2 SYGVKD. CDR3 length: 13 amino acids. V gave up 11 bases and J gave up 0 bases, with 11 bases separating them. The CDR3 bases are TGTGCCGTCGCGAGGATCTCCTACAATGAGCAGTTCTTC. Translation: CAVARISYNEQFF.

This chain uses TRBV7-9 with TRBJ2-6; TRBD1 is a possible D gene (5 bases). The CDR3 is made up of 17 amino acids. The V end lost 5 bases, the J end lost 4 bases, and 18 bases lay between the germline ends. Per the germline V gene, CDR1 is SEHNR and CDR2 is FQNEAQ (reference sequence). The CDR3 loop is CASSPTQGNSGANVLTF. In DNA form, the CDR3 reads TGTGCCAGCAGCCCGACGCAGGGAAACTCCGGGGCCAACGTCCTGACTTTC.

DNA of the CDR3: TGTGCCAGCAGCCTTACAGGGAAGTTCTACGAGCAGTACTTC. Protein sequence: CASSLTGKFYEQYF. The genes are TRBV6-7 and TRBJ2-7, with D perhaps TRBD1 (6 bases). TRBV6-7 is designated an ORF whose function remains uncertain. This CDR3 is built from 14 residues. Trimming cost V 6 bases and J 3 bases, with 15 bases left between them.

The V call is TRBV28, the J call TRBJ2-1; TRBD1 matches at 9 bases. The CDR3 runs to 16 residues. Losses at the gene ends were 7 bases for V and 7 bases for J; bases not matched to a gene: 14. Germline values: CDR1 MDHEN, CDR2 SYDVKM. CDR3: CASTPMPGQGGNEQFF. In DNA, the CDR3 is TGTGCCAGCACCCCTATGCCGGGACAGGGAGGTAATGAGCAGTTCTTC.

The chain combines TRBV18 with TRBJ1-2; tentatively, D is TRBD1 (6 bases). This CDR3 is built from 12 residues. Germline V CDR1 and CDR2: KGHSH, LQKENI. Trimming shortened V by 5 bases and J by 8 bases, and 12 bases separated the two germline ends. This CDR3 reads CASSENRDGYTF. CDR3 DNA: TGTGCCAGCTCAGAAAACAGGGACGGCTACACCTTC.

This clone was recorded only once. The chain has TRBV7-3 and TRBJ2-3; D may match TRBD1 or TRBD2 (6 bases each). This CDR3 comprises 14 residues. Deletions cut 7 bases from V and 4 bases from J, with 15 bases between. Germline V gene data show CDR1 as SGHTA and CDR2 as FQGTGA. The CDR3 here is CASNGGGVSDTQYF. CDR3 coding DNA: TGTGCCAGCAACGGAGGGGGTGTGTCAGATACGCAGTATTTT.

The rearrangement links TRBV11-1 to TRBJ2-1; 11 nucleotides match TRBD1. The CDR3 loop spans 17 amino acids. Germline CDR1 is SGHAT and CDR2 is FQDESV (reference sequence). V shed 5 bases and J 2 bases; nucleotides not matched to a gene: 8. The CDR3 DNA is TGTGCCAGCAGCCCCTGGTCGGGACAGGGGGCCTACAATGAGCAGTTCTTC. This codes for CASSPWSGQGAYNEQFF.

The CDR3 loop reads CASSDPDSKYGYTF. The CDR3 region has the DNA TGTGCCAGCAGTGACCCGGACAGTAAATATGGCTACACCTTC. J is TRBJ1-2 and V is TRBV6-6; D is perhaps TRBD1 (6 bases). Per the germline V gene, CDR1 is MNHNY and CDR2 is SVGAGI (reference sequence). V lost 5 bases to trimming and J lost 5 bases, with 15 bases between them. The CDR3 spans 14 residues.